The entry that follows covers one T cell receptor beta chain sequence. The antigen is unknown. This specimen belongs to a study of cytomegalovirus exposure and HLA in healthy donors. Study information: Per a later analysis, the approximately 690 first-cohort and 120 validation repertoires shared one platform.

General study findings and limits: Most TCR sequences showed up rarely, but some public TCRs showed up in many donors. Investigators reported 150 to 200 TCR beta chains as tied to cytomegalovirus.

The repertoire was sequenced with immunoSEQ multiplex PCR; TCRdb's copy has only in-frame clones and lacks some. In the table there are under 200,000 clones, roughly 86% of which are singletons. In germline, CDR1 is SNHLY, CDR2 FYNNEI. Losses at the gene ends were 6 bases for V and 5 bases for J; bases not matched to a gene: 4. The CDR3 has 14 amino acids. Among the 100 to 150 subjects of the validation cohort, separate from the 666-subject first cohort, were the donors. This clonotype was sampled from a young woman in good health and CMV-seropositive. V is TRBV2 and J is TRBJ1-5; 10 nucleotides agree with TRBD1. What was sequenced was PBMCs. The CDR3 sequence is CASRTGGGDQPQHF. Written as DNA, the CDR3 is TGTGCCAGCAGGACAGGGGGCGGGGATCAGCCCCAGCATTTT. Variable domain in full (rest from reference TRBV2 and TRBJ1-5): EPEVTQTPSHQVTQMGQEVILRCVPISNHLYFYWYRQILGQKVEFLVSFYNNEISEKSEIFDDQFSVERPDGSNFTLKIRSTKLEDSAMYFCASRTGGGDQPQHFGDGTRLSIL.